This T cell receptor (beta chain) was retrieved from a study of identical twins. CDR1 is SGHTA, CDR2 FQGNSA, per germline. This CDR3 has 16 residues. The V end lost 2 bases, the J end lost 5 bases, and 16 bases lay between the germline ends. TCRdb used MiXCR to reprocess the 5' RACE reads, holding one entry per CDR3 protein. Among roughly 500,000 distinct CDR3 sequences listed, 20% to 25% were seen once. Study-level results: Alpha sequences out of frame and shared by twins had excess low generation probability. In monozygotic twins, models underestimated the sharing of out-of-frame TCR alpha.

This clonotype was found once. The antigen remains unidentified. This sample also appeared in a second study, on T cells expressing NK-cell markers. That work states: Seven of the eight sequenced donors were HCMV-seropositive; one was seronegative. No clear determination of HCMV specificity was made for expanded NKG2C+ T cell clones.

Sequencing was carried out using CD4+ T cells sorted from blood. The source is a woman between 18 and 29 years old in good health. The chain employs TRBV7-2 and TRBJ2-1; tentatively, D is TRBD2 (7 bases). CDR3 region: CASSLLGGGAHNEQFF. The CDR3 DNA sequence: TGTGCCAGCAGCTTACTCGGCGGGGGCGCTCACAATGAGCAGTTCTTC.